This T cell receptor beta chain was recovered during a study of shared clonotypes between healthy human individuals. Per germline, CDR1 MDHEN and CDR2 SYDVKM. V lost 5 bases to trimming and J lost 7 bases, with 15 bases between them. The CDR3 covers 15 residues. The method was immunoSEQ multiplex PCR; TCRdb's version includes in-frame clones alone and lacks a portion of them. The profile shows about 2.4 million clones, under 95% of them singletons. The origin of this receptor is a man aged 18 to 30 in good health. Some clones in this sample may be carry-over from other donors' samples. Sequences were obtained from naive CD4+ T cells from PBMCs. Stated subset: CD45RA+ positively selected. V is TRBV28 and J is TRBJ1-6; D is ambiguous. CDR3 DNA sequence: TGTGCCAGCAGTCCAGGTGGAGGGATAAATTCACCCCTCCACTTT. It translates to CASSPGGGINSPLHF.